Given below is one T cell receptor beta chain in context. This sample stems from a study of control samples from healthy donors and cancer patients. Losses at the gene ends were 7 bases for V and 9 bases for J; bases not matched to a gene: 12. The CDR3 is 15 amino acids. Germline V lookup: CDR1 SNHLY, CDR2 FYNNEI. Some clones are missing from TCRdb's copy, which holds only in-frame ones; the method was immunoSEQ multiplex PCR. The table shows about 61,000 clones, with almost 90% occurring only once. The chain has TRBV2 and TRBJ2-2, with 9 bases lining up with TRBD2. The TCR sequence derives from a man between 60 and 75 years old with colorectal cancer. The sequenced sample consisted of PBMCs. CDR3 residues: CASNPGTSRIWELFF. The CDR3 coding sequence is TGTGCCAGCAACCCCGGGACTAGCCGGATATGGGAGCTGTTTTTT.